Below are 18 T cell receptor beta chains sequenced from a single sample in a study of T cell responses to AZD1222 COVID-19 vaccine. Produced via immunoSEQ multiplex PCR; TCRdb's table is partial and in-frame only. The table includes 130,000 or so clones, about 94% detected once. The material was peripheral blood, obtained 28 days after the second AZD1222 dose. These TCRs come from an adult who received the AZD1222 COVID-19 vaccine.

V gene TRBV7-8 combines with J gene TRBJ2-1, with TRBD2 matching over 8 bases. J gave up 5 bases and V 1 base, and 4 bases lay outside the gene matches. The CDR3 contains 15 residues. CDR1 is SGHVS, CDR2 FQNEAQ, per germline. The CDR3 spells CASSLVRGGNNEQFF. The CDR3 DNA follows: TGTGCCAGCAGCTTAGTTCGGGGGGGAAACAATGAGCAGTTCTTC.

The chain employs TRBV7-2 and TRBJ2-3; either TRBD1 or TRBD2 may supply D (5 bases each). The CDR3 has 15 residues. Trimming took 1 base from V and 1 from J, leaving 9 bases between them. Germline V gene data show CDR1 as SGHTA and CDR2 as FQGNSA. In DNA form, the CDR3 reads TGTGCCAGCAGCTTAGAGGGGACGGGCACAGATACGCAGTATTTT. Protein sequence: CASSLEGTGTDTQYF.

This sequence joins TRBV4-3 and TRBJ2-7; 10 bases are shared with TRBD1. Trimming removed 0 bases from V and 6 bases from J; junction bases left unmatched: 5. The germline CDR1 and CDR2 sequences are LGHNA and YSLEER. CDR3 length: 15 amino acids. The CDR3 coding sequence is TGCGCCAGCAGCCAAGAACGGGACAGGGGCGGCGAGCAGTACTTC. Protein product: CASSQERDRGGEQYF.

V usage is TRBV7-3 and J usage is TRBJ2-3, with 9 bases matching TRBD2. Germline V lookup: CDR1 SGHTA, CDR2 FQGTGA. The V and J ends lost 2 bases and 2 bases, in that order; junction bases with no gene match: 5. The CDR3 is made up of 16 amino acids. CDR3 amino acids: CASSLLAGVITDTQYF. The DNA of the CDR3 is TGTGCCAGCAGCTTATTAGCGGGGGTTATCACAGATACGCAGTATTTT.

This chain connects TRBV7-3 to TRBJ1-1; TRBD1 agrees at 10 bases. Germline V CDR1 and CDR2: SGHTA, FQGTGA. Trimming cost V 5 bases and J 3 bases; bases outside gene matches: 3. The CDR3 sequence is 14 residues long. The CDR3 protein is CASSPGTGDTEAFF. CDR3 nucleotides: TGTGCCAGCAGCCCGGGGACAGGGGACACTGAAGCTTTCTTT.

The gene calls are TRBV29-1 and TRBJ2-7; 15 bases agree with TRBD2. J lost 5 bases, V lost 7 bases, and 9 bases had no gene match. Germline assignment: CDR1 SQVTM and CDR2 ANQGSEA. This CDR3 region has 15 residues. CDR3 sequence reads: CSGRGTSGRIDEQYF. CDR3 DNA sequence: TGCAGCGGACGAGGGACTAGCGGGAGGATCGACGAGCAGTACTTC.

The chain recombines TRBV3-1 (or the pseudogene TRBV3-2) with TRBJ1-3, with 8 positions matching TRBD1. V was clipped by 4 bases and J by 0 bases; unmatched bases: 5. CDR1 and CDR2 from the germline V gene are LGHDT and YNNKEL (reference sequence). The CDR3 has 16 amino acids. The CDR3 loop reads CASSPWDRLSGNTIYF. The CDR3 DNA is TGTGCCAGCAGCCCGTGGGACAGGCTCTCTGGAAACACCATATATTTT.

The chain uses TRBV27 and TRBJ2-7; a weak D match, TRBD1 (5 bases). The ends were cut back, 2 bases at V and 0 bases at J, with 8 bases in the middle. The V gene's germline CDR1 is MNHEY and CDR2 SMNVEV (reference sequence). The length of the CDR3 is 14 residues. The CDR3 region is CASSLGADSYEQYF. CDR3 DNA sequence: TGTGCCAGCAGTTTAGGGGCAGACTCCTACGAGCAGTACTTC.

The chain combines TRBV28 with TRBJ2-1, with D tentatively TRBD1 or TRBD2 (5 bases each). The V gene's germline CDR1 is MDHEN and CDR2 SYDVKM. The V end was cut by 3 bases, the J end by 8 bases, with 17 bases between. This CDR3 has 15 residues. DNA of the CDR3: TGTGCCAGCAGTTTTATTGGGGTTTTGGGGGATGAGCAGTTCTTC. This encodes CASSFIGVLGDEQFF.

This rearrangement joins TRBV12-3 or TRBV12-4 to TRBJ1-1; D might be TRBD1 (6 bases). The CDR3 runs to 13 residues. The ends were cut back, 8 bases at V and 4 bases at J, with 14 bases in the middle. The CDR3 DNA sequence: TGTGCCAGCGGGGGCGGGGGCCCCACTGAAGCTTTCTTT. It is translated as CASGGGGPTEAFF.

This chain joins TRBV4-1 and TRBJ2-7, with a weak D call TRBD2 (5 bases). Germline V gives CDR1 MGHRA, CDR2 YSYEKL. V was shortened by 1 base and J by 3 bases, with 10 bases between the two germline ends. The CDR3 runs to 14 residues. CDR3 in amino acids: CASSQGGSVYEQYF. In DNA, the CDR3 is TGCGCCAGCAGCCAAGGAGGGTCTGTCTACGAGCAGTACTTC.

This sequence joins TRBV19 and TRBJ2-3; D unresolved. Germline V lookup: CDR1 LNHDA, CDR2 SQIVND (reference sequence). The CDR3 runs 13 residues. Deletions cut 2 bases from V and 4 bases from J, with 7 bases between. The CDR3 loop reads CASSITRPDTQYF. Here the CDR3 DNA reads TGTGCCAGTAGTATAACCCGGCCAGATACGCAGTATTTT.

This rearrangement joins TRBV24-1 to TRBJ2-7; possibly TRBD1 for D (6 bases). The CDR3 runs 12 residues. Germline V gene sequence: CDR1 KGHDR, CDR2 SFDVKD. V was cut by 12 bases and J by 7 bases, with 18 bases left in between. This CDR3 is CAVLSGVEEQYF. CDR3 DNA sequence: TGTGCCGTGCTGTCAGGGGTTGAGGAGCAGTACTTC.

As concerns this clone: Likely a read error: the CDR3 ends without its conserved phenylalanine or tryptophan. It is unclear where the CDR3 begins or ends on the DNA, so no DNA is shown, and the CDR3 is as TCRdb lists it. The chain joins TRBV29-1 to TRBJ1-2; TRBD1 was called by the table and not checked on the DNA. The CDR3 numbers 11 amino acids, ends counted. Germline loops: CDR1 SQVTM, CDR2 ANQGSEA. Here the CDR3 reads CSVLDSPPILL.

The V call is TRBV24-1, the J call TRBJ2-2; either TRBD1 or TRBD2 may supply D (5 bases each). Trimming removed 4 bases at V and 7 bases at J, with 21 bases between. The CDR3 consists of 17 residues. Looked up from germline, CDR1 is KGHDR and CDR2 is SFDVKD. The CDR3 sequence: CATSEVRGTKRSGELFF. The CDR3 nucleotides read TGTGCCACCAGTGAGGTTAGAGGGACGAAGAGGAGCGGGGAGCTGTTTTTT.

The gene calls are TRBV18 and TRBJ1-3; D is unresolved. Trimming removed 1 base from V and 2 bases from J, with 3 bases in between. The CDR3 is 13 residues long. Germline V gives CDR1 KGHSH, CDR2 LQKENI. CDR3 nucleotide sequence: TGTGCCAGCTCACCACAGGCTGGAAACACCATATATTTT. Its translation: CASSPQAGNTIYF. Complete variable domain (other parts from reference TRBV18 and TRBJ1-3): NAGVMQNPRHLVRRRGQEARLRCSPMKGHSHVYWYRQLPEEGLKFMVYLQKENIIDESGMPKERFSAEFPKEGPSILRIQQVVRGDSAAYFCASSPQAGNTIYFGEGSWLTVV.

The V and J genes are TRBV15 and TRBJ2-5, with D unclear. Trimming pared 0 bases from V and 4 bases from J, leaving 9 bases between. The CDR3 covers 14 residues. Germline assignment: CDR1 LNHNV and CDR2 YYDKDF (reference sequence). DNA for the CDR3: TGTGCCACCAGCAGAGACCCGGACGGAGAGACCCAGTACTTC. This encodes CATSRDPDGETQYF.

The V call is TRBV6-2 or TRBV6-3, the J call TRBJ2-1; D unresolved. This CDR3 is 12 amino acids long. The germline CDR1 and CDR2 sequences are MNHEY and SVGEGT. The V end lost 2 bases, the J end lost 9 bases, and 8 bases lay between the germline ends. The CDR3 bases are TGTGCCAGCAGTTACCGCTTTAGTGAGCAGTTCTTC. It encodes CASSYRFSEQFF.